The 25 T cell receptor beta chains listed next were all sequenced from one sample in a study of neurological immune-mediated disorders. TCRdb ran MiXCR on the 5' RACE reads and lists one entry per CDR3 protein. This sample yields tens of thousands of distinct CDR3 sequences, of which about 7% are seen a single time; 5.5% to 6% belongs to the top ten. Material: CD4+ T cells from blood. The receptors were sampled from a man between 50 and 59 years old in good health.

In this sample, this clonotype turned up many times. V usage is TRBV6-5 and J usage is TRBJ2-1; possibly TRBD1 or TRBD2 for D (5 bases each). The CDR3 consists of 15 residues. The V gene's germline CDR1 is MNHEY and CDR2 SVGAGI. Deletions cut 6 bases from V and 9 bases from J, with 21 bases between. CDR3 DNA sequence: TGTGCCAGCAGAATATCCGGGACCCTCGGTGGTGAGCAGTTCTTC. This encodes CASRISGTLGGEQFF.

This clonotype was seen many times. The genes are TRBV10-3 and TRBJ2-1; the D is unclear. The germline gives CDR1 ENHRY, CDR2 SYGVKD. V was trimmed by 3 bases and J by 6 bases, leaving 3 bases between them. This CDR3 spans 11 amino acids. As DNA, the CDR3 is TGTGCCATCAGTGACGCCAATGAGCAGTTCTTC. It yields the protein CAISDANEQFF.

This clonotype was seen repeatedly, ten times or more. The V gene is TRBV3-1, the J gene TRBJ2-1; TRBD2 matches at 11 bases. V was pared by 1 base and J by 4 bases, with 0 bases of the junction left unmatched. Germline V gene lookup returns CDR1 LGHDT and CDR2 YNNKEL (reference sequence). The CDR3 sequence is 15 residues long. DNA for the CDR3: TGTGCCAGCAGCCAAGGACTAGCGGGATACAATGAGCAGTTCTTC. Its protein is CASSQGLAGYNEQFF.

This clonotype was seen ten or more times. This chain connects TRBV7-2 to TRBJ2-1; 7 bases match TRBD2. CDR3 length equals 15 residues. Germline CDR1 reads SGHTA; CDR2 reads FQGNSA. Trimming cost V 5 bases and J 9 bases; bases outside gene matches: 13. For the CDR3, the DNA is TGTGCCAGCAGCGTCGATAGCGGGTTGCAATCTGAGCAGTTCTTC. Residues: CASSVDSGLQSEQFF.

This clonotype was seen at least ten times. The CDR3 DNA sequence: TGCAGTGCTAGAGCTGGGGGGGGTGAAAAACTGTTTTTT. Translation gives CSARAGGGEKLFF. The chain joins TRBV20-1 to TRBJ1-4; possible D gene TRBD1, 5 bases. Germline loops: CDR1 DFQATT, CDR2 SNEGSKA (reference sequence). There are 13 residues in the CDR3. Between the trimmed V and J ends, which lost 1 base and 7 bases, there was a span of 10 bases.

Many counts were recorded for this clonotype. The V and J genes are TRBV15 and TRBJ2-3, with 10 bases fitting TRBD1. CDR1 is LNHNV, CDR2 YYDKDF, per germline (reference sequence). Losses at the gene ends were 1 base for V and 3 bases for J; bases not matched to a gene: 7. This CDR3 is built from 17 residues. The DNA of the CDR3 is TGTGCCACCAGCAGAGGGAGGGACAGGGGTTTGACAGATACGCAGTATTTT. Translating gives CATSRGRDRGLTDTQYF.

This clonotype was seen at least ten times. V gene TRBV7-3 combines with J gene TRBJ2-6, with D perhaps matching TRBD2 (7 bases). The CDR3 runs to 16 residues. Trimming took 5 bases from V and 3 from J, leaving 14 bases between them. The germline gives CDR1 SGHTA, CDR2 FQGTGA. The CDR3 loop reads CASSRRGLYGANVLTF. In DNA, the CDR3 is TGTGCCAGCAGCCGCAGGGGACTATATGGGGCCAACGTCCTGACTTTC.

This clonotype has at least ten counts. The chain carries TRBV3-1 and TRBJ2-1, with 15 bases identical to TRBD2. The CDR3 extends over 18 amino acids. Germline V gene data show CDR1 as LGHDT and CDR2 as YNNKEL (reference sequence). With 3 bases clipped from V and 4 bases from J, the junction kept 7 bases outside the gene matches. This CDR3 is CASSQSGTSGRPYNEQFF. CDR3 coding DNA: TGTGCCAGCAGCCAGTCCGGGACTAGCGGGAGGCCGTACAATGAGCAGTTCTTC.

Ten or more counts support this clonotype. The chain carries TRBV6-6 and TRBJ2-5; D is unclear. From germline, CDR1 is MNHNY and CDR2 SVGAGI (reference sequence). V was cut by 7 bases and J by 4 bases, with 10 bases left in between. The CDR3 length is 12 residues. CDR3 coding DNA: TGTGCCAGCACGTTATCGGGAGAGACCCAGTACTTC. Amino acids: CASTLSGETQYF.

J is TRBJ2-7 and V is TRBV20-1; either TRBD1 or TRBD2 may fit D (5 bases each). The CDR3 covers 13 residues. Germline CDR1 is DFQATT and CDR2 is SNEGSKA (reference sequence). V lost 3 bases and J 2 bases, leaving 11 bases between the germline ends. CDR3 in DNA: TGCAGTGCTAGCCACGGGGCCCCCTACGAGCAGTACTTC. As protein: CSASHGAPYEQYF.

Ten or more counts support this clonotype. The V gene is TRBV28, the J gene TRBJ1-5, with D perhaps matching TRBD1 (5 bases). The germline V gene encodes CDR1 MDHEN and CDR2 SYDVKM. V lost 7 bases to trimming and J lost 6 bases, with 28 bases between them. This CDR3 is 18 amino acids long. CDR3: CASTPPWGFPGEPQPQHF. In DNA form, the CDR3 reads TGTGCCAGCACCCCTCCGTGGGGTTTTCCGGGGGAACCTCAGCCCCAGCATTTT.

J is TRBJ1-2 and V is TRBV12-3 or TRBV12-4; TRBD1 might be the D (5 bases). CDR3 length: 13 residues. Trimming cost V 9 bases and J 7 bases, with 18 bases left between them. This chain's CDR3 is CASSRLRAGGYTF. CDR3 nucleotide sequence: TGTGCCAGTAGTAGACTCAGGGCAGGTGGCTACACCTTC.

This clonotype was recorded many times. The genes are TRBV5-5 and TRBJ2-3; 11 nucleotides align to TRBD2. The junction had 9 bases not matched to a gene; V was cut back by 3 bases and J by 3 bases. CDR1 is SGHKS, CDR2 YYEKEE, per germline (reference sequence). The CDR3 is made up of 17 amino acids. The DNA of the CDR3 is TGTGCCAGCAGCTACGACGTTAGCGGGAGGGGTACAGATACGCAGTATTTT. Protein product: CASSYDVSGRGTDTQYF.

This clonotype was found a few times. The V and J genes are TRBV6-1 and TRBJ2-7, with 10 bases matching TRBD1. The junction had 11 bases not matched to a gene; V was cut back by 6 bases and J by 6 bases. Germline V gene sequence: CDR1 MNHNS, CDR2 SASEGT. The CDR3 sequence is 15 residues long. CDR3 sequence: CASRSIPGTGVEQYF. The CDR3 bases are TGTGCCAGCAGATCTATTCCCGGGACAGGGGTCGAGCAGTACTTC.

This clonotype occurred many times. The chain uses TRBV7-8 and TRBJ2-2, with 12 bases identical to TRBD1. V shed 6 bases, J shed 7 bases, and the junction held 12 bases outside the gene matches. This CDR3 comprises 17 residues. CDR1 is SGHVS, CDR2 FQNEAQ, per germline. CDR3 bases: TGTGCCAGCAGTTGGGACAGGGGGCGAACCTCACGCGGGGAGCTGTTTTTT. The encoded protein is CASSWDRGRTSRGELFF.

This clonotype was found many times. The rearrangement joins TRBV29-1 to TRBJ2-5; 7 bases agree with TRBD1. V was clipped by 7 bases and J by 7 bases; unmatched bases: 15. In germline, CDR1 is SQVTM, CDR2 ANQGSEA. This CDR3 is built from 14 residues. The CDR3 DNA follows: TGCAGCGCGAGACAGGGAGTGGCCTTAGGGACCCAGTACTTC. Translation gives CSARQGVALGTQYF.

Many counts were recorded for this clonotype. The genes are TRBV5-1 and TRBJ2-6; 7 bases match TRBD1. From germline, CDR1 is SGHRS and CDR2 YFSETQ. The CDR3 is made up of 20 amino acids. V gave up 1 base and J gave up 0 bases; unmatched junction bases: 13. The CDR3 loop is CASSLTTLKGQSSGANVLTF. DNA for the CDR3: TGCGCCAGCAGCTTGACCACCTTGAAGGGACAGTCCTCTGGGGCCAACGTCCTGACTTTC. Drawing the rest from reference TRBV5-1 and TRBJ2-6, the complete variable domain is KAGVTQTPRYLIKTRGQQVTLSCSPISGHRSVSWYQQTPGQGLQFLFEYFSETQRNKGNFPGRFSGRQFSNSRSEMNVSTLELGDSALYLCASSLTTLKGQSSGANVLTFGAGSRLTVL.

This clonotype was seen many times. The chain carries TRBV20-1 and TRBJ2-2; 7 nucleotides align to TRBD2. This CDR3 is built from 14 residues. J was trimmed by 4 bases and V by 4 bases; bases with no gene match: 6. Germline V CDR1 and CDR2: DFQATT, SNEGSKA (reference sequence). The CDR3 region has the DNA TGCAGTGCTATTTTGGGCGGGAGCACCGGGGAGCTGTTTTTT. Residues: CSAILGGSTGELFF.

The sample holds many counts of this clonotype. The chain combines TRBV5-4 with TRBJ2-2; 11 bases line up with TRBD2. The CDR3 sequence is 15 residues long. Trimming took 2 bases from V and 6 from J; bases not matched to a gene: 3. Germline V gives CDR1 SGHNT, CDR2 YYREEE (reference sequence). The CDR3 loop is CASSFLAGGSGELFF. The CDR3, as DNA: TGTGCCAGCAGCTTTCTAGCGGGAGGATCCGGGGAGCTGTTTTTT.

Details on this clonotype: A read error is possible here, since a much larger clone lies one base away. The chain uses TRBV4-1 and TRBJ2-7; D is unclear. This CDR3 has 15 residues. CDR1 is MGHRA and CDR2 is YSYEKL in the germline V gene. CDR3 sequence reads: CASTARHTSSYEHYF. The CDR3 coding sequence is TGCGCCAGCACCGCAAGGCACACCAGCTCCTACGAGCATTACTTC.

In its sample, this clonotype was seen many times. This chain joins TRBV10-3 and TRBJ2-1; D may be TRBD2 (5 bases). Germline CDR1 and CDR2: ENHRY and SYGVKD. There are 13 residues in the CDR3. Trimming cost V 6 bases and J 10 bases, with 16 bases left between them. For the CDR3, the DNA is TGTGCCATCAGAGCCCGGGGATCGGAGGAGCAGTTCTTC. Its protein is CAIRARGSEEQFF.

This clonotype was seen a few times. The chain carries TRBV4-2 and TRBJ1-1; D unresolved. With 2 bases removed from V and 6 bases from J, the gap between germline ends came to 13 bases. The CDR3 contains 14 residues. CDR1 is LGHNA, CDR2 YNFKEQ, per germline. The CDR3 nucleotides are TGTGCCAGCAGCCAATCTGGGGAAAGCGCTGAAGCTTTCTTT. As protein: CASSQSGESAEAFF.

About this clonotype: This sequence may be a read error, since a much larger clone differs from it by one base. The chain uses TRBV6-2 or TRBV6-3 and TRBJ2-7; D gene unclear. Germline V gives CDR1 MNHEY, CDR2 SVGEGT. Deletions cut 5 bases from V and 4 bases from J, with 15 bases between. The CDR3 consists of 14 residues. This chain's CDR3 is CASSQWSGRYEQYF. The DNA of the CDR3 is TGTGCCAGCAGTCAGTGGTCGGGCCGATACGAGCAGTACTTC.

This clonotype was counted ten times or more. The chain recombines TRBV10-3 with TRBJ1-6, with TRBD1 matching 10 bases. CDR1 and CDR2 (germline): ENHRY, SYGVKD. The length of the CDR3 is 17 residues. The V segment lost 7 bases and the J segment 6 bases; nucleotides outside the gene matches: 12. CDR3 sequence reads: CAIKKGGTGAVNSPLHF. The CDR3 DNA reads TGTGCCATCAAAAAAGGCGGGACAGGGGCGGTTAATTCACCCCTCCACTTT.

In its sample, this clonotype was seen many times. This rearrangement joins TRBV20-1 to TRBJ2-1, with D hard to call. This CDR3 is built from 13 residues. The germline gives CDR1 DFQATT, CDR2 SNEGSKA (reference sequence). Trimming took off 6 bases at V and 0 bases at J, with 9 bases between the two ends. Here the CDR3 DNA reads TGCAGTGCGCCGTTCTTCTCCTACAATGAGCAGTTCTTC. This sequence encodes CSAPFFSYNEQFF.